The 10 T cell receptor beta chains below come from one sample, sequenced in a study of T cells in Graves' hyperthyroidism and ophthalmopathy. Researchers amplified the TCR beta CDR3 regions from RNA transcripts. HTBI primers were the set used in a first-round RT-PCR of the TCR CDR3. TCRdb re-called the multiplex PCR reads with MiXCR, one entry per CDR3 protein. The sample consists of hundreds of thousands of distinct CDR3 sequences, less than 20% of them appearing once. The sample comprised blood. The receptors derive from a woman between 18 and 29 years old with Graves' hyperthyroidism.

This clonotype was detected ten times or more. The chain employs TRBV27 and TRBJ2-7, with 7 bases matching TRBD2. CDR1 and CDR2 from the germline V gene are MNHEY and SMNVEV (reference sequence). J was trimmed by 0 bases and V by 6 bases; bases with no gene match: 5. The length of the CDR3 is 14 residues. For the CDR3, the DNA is TGTGCCAGCAGCTCCTGGGGGGGCTCCTACGAGCAGTACTTC. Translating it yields CASSSWGGSYEQYF.

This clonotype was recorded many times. The CDR3 loop reads CASSLGSEETQYF. The CDR3 nucleotides read TGTGCCAGCAGCTTGGGGTCGGAAGAGACCCAGTACTTC. The chain combines TRBV7-8 with TRBJ2-5; D call uncertain. CDR3 size: 13 residues. Trimming took off 3 bases at V and 3 bases at J, with 8 bases between the two ends. The V gene's germline CDR1 is SGHVS and CDR2 FQNEAQ.

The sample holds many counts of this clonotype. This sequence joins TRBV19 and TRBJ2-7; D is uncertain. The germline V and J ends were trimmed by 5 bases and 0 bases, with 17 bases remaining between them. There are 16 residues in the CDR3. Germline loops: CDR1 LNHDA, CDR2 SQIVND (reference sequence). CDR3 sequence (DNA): TGTGCCAGTAGTCTCTCGCCATTTTTGAGCTCCTACGAGCAGTACTTC. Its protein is CASSLSPFLSSYEQYF.

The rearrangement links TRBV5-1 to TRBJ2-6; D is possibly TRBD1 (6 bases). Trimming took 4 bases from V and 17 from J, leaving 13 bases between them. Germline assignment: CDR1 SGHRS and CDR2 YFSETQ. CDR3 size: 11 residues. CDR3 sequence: CASSVDSLLTF. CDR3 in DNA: TGCGCCAGCAGCGTGGACAGCCTTTTGACTTTC.

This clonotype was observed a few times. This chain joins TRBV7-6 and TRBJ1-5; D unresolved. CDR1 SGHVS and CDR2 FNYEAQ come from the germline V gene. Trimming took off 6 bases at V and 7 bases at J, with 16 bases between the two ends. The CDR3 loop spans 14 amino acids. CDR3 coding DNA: TGTGCCAGCAGTTCCAGTTCGGATGGACAGCCCCAGCATTTT. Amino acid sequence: CASSSSSDGQPQHF.

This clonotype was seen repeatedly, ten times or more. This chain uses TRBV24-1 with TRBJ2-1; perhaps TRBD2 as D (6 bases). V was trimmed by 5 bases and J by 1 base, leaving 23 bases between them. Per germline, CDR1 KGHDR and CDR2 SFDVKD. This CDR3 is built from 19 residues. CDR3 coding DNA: TGTGCCACCAGTGGTGAAGGGGACTCGACACAAGGTTCCTACAATGAGCAGTTCTTC. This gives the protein CATSGEGDSTQGSYNEQFF.

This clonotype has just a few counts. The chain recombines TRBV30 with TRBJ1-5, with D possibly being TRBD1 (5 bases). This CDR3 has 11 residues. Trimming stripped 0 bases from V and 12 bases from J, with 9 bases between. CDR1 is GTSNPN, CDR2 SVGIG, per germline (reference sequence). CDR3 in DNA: TGTGCCTGGAGTGTTTCGGGACTCCAGCATTTT. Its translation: CAWSVSGLQHF.

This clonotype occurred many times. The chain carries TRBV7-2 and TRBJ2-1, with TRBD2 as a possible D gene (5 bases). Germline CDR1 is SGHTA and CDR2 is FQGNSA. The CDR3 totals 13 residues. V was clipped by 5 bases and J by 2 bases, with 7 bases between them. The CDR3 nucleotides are TGTGCCAGCAGCCCGGGGACCTACAATGAGCAGTTCTTC. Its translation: CASSPGTYNEQFF.

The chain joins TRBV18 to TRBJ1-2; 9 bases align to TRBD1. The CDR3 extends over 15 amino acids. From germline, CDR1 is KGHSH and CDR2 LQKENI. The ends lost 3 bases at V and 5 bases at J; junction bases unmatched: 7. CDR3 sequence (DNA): TGTGCCAGCTCACCGGGACAGGGCCTCGATTATGGCTACACCTTC. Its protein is CASSPGQGLDYGYTF.

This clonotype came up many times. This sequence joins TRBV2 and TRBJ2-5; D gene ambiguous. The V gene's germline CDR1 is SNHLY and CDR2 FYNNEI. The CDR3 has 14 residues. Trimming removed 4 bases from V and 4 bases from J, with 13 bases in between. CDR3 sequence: CASSGTAVSETQYF. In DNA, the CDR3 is TGTGCCAGCAGTGGGACGGCTGTTTCAGAGACCCAGTACTTC. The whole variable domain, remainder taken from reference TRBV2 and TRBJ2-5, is EPEVTQTPSHQVTQMGQEVILRCVPISNHLYFYWYRQILGQKVEFLVSFYNNEISEKSEIFDDQFSVERPDGSNFTLKIRSTKLEDSAMYFCASSGTAVSETQYFGPGTRLLVL.